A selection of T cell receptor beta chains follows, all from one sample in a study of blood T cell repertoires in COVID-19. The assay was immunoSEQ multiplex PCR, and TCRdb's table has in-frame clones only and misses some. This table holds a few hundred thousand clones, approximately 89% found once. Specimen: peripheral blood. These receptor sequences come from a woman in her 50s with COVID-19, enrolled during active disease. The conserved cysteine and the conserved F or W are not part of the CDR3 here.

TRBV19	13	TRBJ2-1	ASSATSGSYNEQF
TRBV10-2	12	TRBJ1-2	ASSEYAGRTGYT
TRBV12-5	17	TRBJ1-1	ASGLAPLGGRRGNTEAF
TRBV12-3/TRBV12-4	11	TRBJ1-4	ASTLSEGMKLF
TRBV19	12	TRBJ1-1	ASTRTDSNTEAF
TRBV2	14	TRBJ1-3	ASSELRANSGNTIY
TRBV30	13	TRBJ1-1	AWSGGRIKNTEAF
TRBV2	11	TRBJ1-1	ASGQGAHPEAF
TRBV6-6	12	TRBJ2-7	ASLGDLRSREQY
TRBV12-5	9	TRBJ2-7	ASGLGLEQY